These 30 T cell receptor beta chains came from one sample sequenced in a study of T-cell memory formation after mild COVID-19. A single record per CDR3 protein comes from TCRdb applying MiXCR to the 5' RACE reads. The profile covers some 120,000 distinct CDR3 sequences, with about 15% appearing a single time and 5.2% taken by the ten largest. The material sequenced was PBMCs or a T cell subset sorted from them (not recorded which). The receptors here all came from a man between 18 and 35 years old who had mild COVID-19 (a few samples of this study predate the infection). Cell type and time point are not known.

The chain links TRBV12-3 or TRBV12-4 to TRBJ2-2; D not certain. Trimming took 3 bases from V and 4 from J, leaving 12 bases between them. CDR3 length equals 15 residues. CDR3 in DNA: TGTGCCAGCAGTTTGGCCCTAGTGGGCACCGGGGAGCTGTTTTTT. As protein: CASSLALVGTGELFF.

This clonotype was detected only a few times. The CDR3 loop reads CASSPVRGPNYGYTF. CDR3 in DNA: TGTGCCAGTAGCCCCGTCCGGGGTCCTAACTATGGCTACACCTTC. The chain is built from TRBV19 and TRBJ1-2; D call uncertain. CDR3 length: 15 amino acids. V lost 6 bases to trimming and J lost 0 bases, with 14 bases between them. Germline V gene sequence: CDR1 LNHDA, CDR2 SQIVND (reference sequence). The full variable domain, in which reference TRBV19 and TRBJ1-2 provide the parts outside the CDR3, is DGGITQSPKYLFRKEGQNVTLSCEQNLNHDAMYWYRQDPGQGLRLIYYSQIVNDFQKGDIAEGYSVSREKKESFPLTVTSAQKNPTAFYLCASSPVRGPNYGYTFGSGTRLTVV.

The chain joins TRBV7-7 to TRBJ2-1, with 10 bases identical to TRBD2. CDR1 and CDR2 from the germline V gene are SSHAT and FNYEAQ (reference sequence). The CDR3 spans 17 residues. Trimming removed 5 bases from V and 0 bases from J; junction bases left unmatched: 7. The CDR3 loop reads CASSPTSGVSSYNEQFF. The CDR3 DNA follows: TGTGCCAGCAGCCCTACTAGCGGGGTAAGCTCCTACAATGAGCAGTTCTTC.

This clonotype showed up just a few times. The chain carries TRBV6-5 and TRBJ1-5; D not certain. The V gene lost 0 bases and the J gene lost 5 bases, with 5 bases spanning the gap. CDR1 MNHEY and CDR2 SVGAGI come from the germline V gene. The CDR3 runs to 13 residues. CDR3 in DNA: TGTGCCAGCAGTTACTCTACGGATCAGCCCCAGCATTTT. Its translation: CASSYSTDQPQHF.

There are a few counts of this clonotype. The V and J genes are TRBV29-1 and TRBJ2-1; 12 bases map to TRBD2. This CDR3 contains 14 residues. Germline V gene data show CDR1 as SQVTM and CDR2 as ANQGSEA. V shed 3 bases and J 10 bases; nucleotides not matched to a gene: 7. This chain's CDR3 is CSVDRGLAGPEQFF. The CDR3 region has the DNA TGCAGCGTTGACCGCGGACTAGCGGGACCGGAGCAGTTCTTC.

This clonotype was seen a handful of times. The CDR3, as DNA: TGTGCCAGCAGCTTAGACCGGAGGGTCCACGAGCAGTACGTC. This codes for CASSLDRRVHEQYV. The chain recombines TRBV7-9 with TRBJ2-7, with a weak D call TRBD2 (6 bases). The CDR3 has 14 amino acids. Germline assignment: CDR1 SEHNR and CDR2 FQNEAQ (reference sequence). V was shortened by 1 base and J by 5 bases, with 12 bases between the two germline ends.

This clonotype was observed a few times. The rearrangement links TRBV28 to TRBJ1-2, with a weak D call TRBD1 (5 bases). The CDR3 is 13 residues long. Trimming took 7 bases from V and 7 from J, leaving 16 bases between them. From germline, CDR1 is MDHEN and CDR2 SYDVKM. This chain's CDR3 is CASKIAGGFGYTF. The CDR3 nucleotides read TGTGCCAGCAAAATAGCGGGGGGGTTTGGCTACACCTTC.

The V call is TRBV6-5, the J call TRBJ1-3; no definite D call. The CDR3 runs to 18 residues. Germline V lookup: CDR1 MNHEY, CDR2 SVGAGI. Trimming removed 0 bases from V and 0 bases from J, with 15 bases in between. As DNA, the CDR3 is TGTGCCAGCAGTTACTCGACTGGGAATATTTACTCTGGAAACACCATATATTTT. Translating gives CASSYSTGNIYSGNTIYF.

The chain joins TRBV6-6 to TRBJ1-5; D not certain. The CDR3 runs to 14 residues. Deletions cut 4 bases from V and 0 bases from J, with 7 bases between. Germline assignment: CDR1 MNHNY and CDR2 SVGAGI (reference sequence). CDR3 residues: CASSSSDSNQPQHF. The CDR3, as DNA: TGTGCCAGCAGTTCGTCCGATAGCAATCAGCCCCAGCATTTT.

This clonotype showed up just a few times. V is TRBV15 and J is TRBJ2-2; 8 positions agree with TRBD1. V shed 8 bases, J shed 7 bases, and the junction held 15 bases outside the gene matches. From germline, CDR1 is LNHNV and CDR2 YYDKDF (reference sequence). CDR3 length equals 16 residues. The CDR3, as DNA: TGTGCCACCGTTGATCCCCGGACAGGGAATAACGGGGAGCTGTTTTTT. Amino acid sequence: CATVDPRTGNNGELFF.

This clonotype was observed a few times. J is TRBJ2-1 and V is TRBV30; 10 nucleotides match TRBD1. Germline V gives CDR1 GTSNPN, CDR2 SVGIG (reference sequence). The CDR3 contains 14 residues. Trimming removed 5 bases from V and 4 bases from J; junction bases left unmatched: 5. CDR3 nucleotides: TGTGCCTGGGCGGGACAGGGGTCATACAATGAGCAGTTCTTC. It codes for CAWAGQGSYNEQFF.

This chain links TRBV7-3 with TRBJ1-2; 7 bases are shared with TRBD1. The CDR3 is 13 amino acids. V lost 2 bases to trimming and J lost 4 bases; unmatched junction nucleotides: 1. Per germline, CDR1 SGHTA and CDR2 FQGTGA. The CDR3 DNA reads TGTGCCAGCAGCTTACGGGACAGCTATGGCTACACCTTC. It is translated as CASSLRDSYGYTF.

J is TRBJ2-2 and V is TRBV10-3; D possibly corresponds to TRBD1 (6 bases). Trimming took 2 bases from V and 5 from J, leaving 9 bases between them. Germline V gives CDR1 ENHRY, CDR2 SYGVKD. The CDR3 consists of 14 residues. The CDR3 sequence is CAISERGSTGELFF. CDR3 DNA: TGTGCCATCAGTGAGAGGGGGAGTACCGGGGAGCTGTTTTTT.

The rearrangement joins TRBV7-3 to TRBJ2-2, with D perhaps assigned TRBD1 or TRBD2 (5 bases each). Looked up from germline, CDR1 is SGHTA and CDR2 is FQGTGA. This CDR3 has 14 amino acids. Trimming cost V 5 bases and J 4 bases, with 11 bases left between them. CDR3 in DNA: TGTGCCAGCAGCCCAGCTGGGGGCACCGGGGAGCTGTTTTTT. Amino acids: CASSPAGGTGELFF.

This chain connects TRBV20-1 to TRBJ2-3; 9 positions match TRBD2. The CDR3 is 13 amino acids. CDR1 is DFQATT and CDR2 is SNEGSKA in the germline V gene (reference sequence). V shed 1 base, J shed 9 bases, and the junction held 5 bases outside the gene matches. The CDR3 nucleotides read TGCAGTGCTAGAGGGACTAGCGTAAGGACGCAGTATTTT. Its protein product is CSARGTSVRTQYF.

The rearrangement links TRBV20-1 to TRBJ2-1, with D possibly TRBD1 on 5 matching bases. The CDR3 spans 13 residues. From germline, CDR1 is DFQATT and CDR2 SNEGSKA (reference sequence). V was cut by 6 bases and J by 5 bases, with 14 bases left in between. This CDR3 is CSARAFGDNEQFF. In DNA form, the CDR3 reads TGCAGTGCCAGGGCATTCGGTGACAATGAGCAGTTCTTC.

This clonotype was detected a few times. The V and J genes are TRBV3-1 and TRBJ2-3; 10 bases agree with TRBD1. Germline V gives CDR1 LGHDT, CDR2 YNNKEL (reference sequence). There are 13 residues in the CDR3. The J segment lost 4 bases and the V segment lost 6 bases, leaving 1 base of the junction unmatched. The CDR3 loop is CASRGQGPDTQYF. DNA for the CDR3: TGTGCCAGCAGGGGACAGGGGCCAGATACGCAGTATTTT.

The chain recombines TRBV12-3 or TRBV12-4 with TRBJ2-2, with 10 bases lining up with TRBD1. The CDR3 loop spans 15 amino acids. V gave up 4 bases and J gave up 6 bases; unmatched junction bases: 5. CDR3 sequence: CASSWRDRGPGELFF. CDR3 DNA sequence: TGTGCCAGCAGTTGGCGCGACAGGGGGCCCGGGGAGCTGTTTTTT.

This clonotype was seen just once. This sequence joins TRBV6-5 and TRBJ1-2; a possible D gene is TRBD1 (5 bases). Trimming took off 2 bases at V and 7 bases at J, with 14 bases between the two ends. CDR1 is MNHEY, CDR2 SVGAGI, per germline. The CDR3 is made up of 14 amino acids. This chain's CDR3 is CASSYEGQRTGYTF. CDR3 DNA: TGTGCCAGCAGTTACGAGGGGCAGAGGACTGGCTACACCTTC.

This clonotype was detected many times. This chain uses TRBV20-1 with TRBJ2-5; TRBD2 aligns across 8 bases. V trimming: 0 bases; J trimming: 4 bases; junction bases outside the gene matches: 7. Germline CDR1 DFQATT, CDR2 SNEGSKA (reference sequence). The CDR3 has 15 residues. CDR3 loop: CSARDGTSILETQYF. The CDR3 DNA is TGCAGTGCTAGAGATGGGACTAGTATTTTAGAGACCCAGTACTTC.

This clonotype appeared a few times. This chain links TRBV6-2 or TRBV6-3 with TRBJ2-5; 7 bases align to TRBD1. V shed 6 bases, J shed 5 bases, and the junction held 9 bases outside the gene matches. This CDR3 spans 14 amino acids. CDR1 is MNHEY and CDR2 is SVGEGT in the germline V gene. The DNA of the CDR3 is TGTGCCAGCAGCCCAACAGGGGTGCGGGAGACCCAGTACTTC. As protein: CASSPTGVRETQYF.

This chain joins TRBV7-8 and TRBJ2-3; D might be TRBD2 (5 bases). The CDR3 is 16 residues long. Germline V CDR1 and CDR2: SGHVS, FQNEAQ. V was clipped by 3 bases and J by 0 bases, with 13 bases between them. Here the CDR3 reads CASSLRRLLSTDTQYF. CDR3 DNA sequence: TGTGCCAGCAGCTTGAGGAGGCTCCTAAGCACAGATACGCAGTATTTT.

The chain is built from TRBV7-6 and TRBJ2-3; 7 positions match TRBD2. Germline V lookup: CDR1 SGHVS, CDR2 FNYEAQ. V gave up 1 base and J gave up 4 bases; unmatched junction bases: 2. The CDR3 is 14 amino acids. This CDR3 is CASSLGGGADTQYF. CDR3 DNA: TGTGCCAGCAGCTTAGGTGGGGGGGCAGATACGCAGTATTTT.

V usage is TRBV5-5 and J usage is TRBJ2-7; no firm D call. V was clipped by 1 base and J by 1 base, with 6 bases between them. CDR3 length: 13 amino acids. Germline CDR1 SGHKS, CDR2 YYEKEE (reference sequence). The CDR3 DNA reads TGTGCCAGCAGCTTGCACGGGTCCTACGAGCAGTACGTC. Amino acid sequence: CASSLHGSYEQYV.

This clonotype was counted between two and nine times. The chain recombines TRBV5-4 with TRBJ2-2, with 8 bases that match TRBD2. Trimming removed 4 bases from V and 3 bases from J; junction bases left unmatched: 14. The CDR3 is made up of 18 amino acids. In germline, CDR1 is SGHNT, CDR2 YYREEE (reference sequence). CDR3 amino acids: CASSLRSGSGGYTGELFF. DNA of the CDR3: TGTGCCAGCAGCCTCCGGTCTGGGAGCGGGGGATACACCGGGGAGCTGTTTTTT.

The genes are TRBV7-3 and TRBJ2-1; D remains unclear. With 5 bases removed from V and 4 bases from J, the gap between germline ends came to 9 bases. CDR3 length equals 13 residues. Germline CDR1 SGHTA, CDR2 FQGTGA. Written as DNA, the CDR3 is TGTGCCAGCAGCGCCACAGAATACAATGAGCAGTTCTTC. This codes for CASSATEYNEQFF.

This clonotype was seen only a few times. V gene TRBV18 combines with J gene TRBJ1-1, with 7 nucleotides matching TRBD1. The CDR3 has 14 amino acids. V gave up 6 bases and J gave up 4 bases; unmatched junction bases: 8. Looked up from germline, CDR1 is KGHSH and CDR2 is LQKENI. In DNA, the CDR3 is TGTGCCAGCTCCCCAGGGCAGGGGGGCACTGAAGCTTTCTTT. This encodes CASSPGQGGTEAFF.

This clonotype occurred a few times. The chain couples TRBV7-8 to TRBJ1-5; D gene unclear. With 1 base removed from V and 6 bases from J, the gap between germline ends came to 13 bases. The CDR3 totals 15 residues. Germline-derived CDR1 and CDR2 are SGHVS and FQNEAQ. Here the CDR3 reads CASSLDPGLFQPQHF. The CDR3 bases are TGTGCCAGCAGCTTAGACCCCGGTCTCTTTCAGCCCCAGCATTTT.

There are a few counts of this clonotype. This rearrangement joins TRBV20-1 to TRBJ2-1; the match to TRBD1 covers 9 bases. Germline-derived CDR1 and CDR2 are DFQATT and SNEGSKA (reference sequence). The ends lost 2 bases at V and 8 bases at J; junction bases unmatched: 7. The CDR3 length is 14 residues. The DNA for the CDR3 is TGCAGTGCTAGACCGGGACAGGGAGGAGATGAGCAGTTCTTC. This gives the protein CSARPGQGGDEQFF.

The V call is TRBV7-6, the J call TRBJ1-1; no clear D gene. Trimming took 2 bases from V and 8 from J, leaving 12 bases between them. The CDR3 length is 13 residues. The germline V gene has CDR1 SGHVS and CDR2 FNYEAQ. CDR3 amino acids: CASSLTLTGEAFF. The CDR3 region has the DNA TGTGCCAGCAGCTTAACGTTGACGGGGGAAGCTTTCTTT.